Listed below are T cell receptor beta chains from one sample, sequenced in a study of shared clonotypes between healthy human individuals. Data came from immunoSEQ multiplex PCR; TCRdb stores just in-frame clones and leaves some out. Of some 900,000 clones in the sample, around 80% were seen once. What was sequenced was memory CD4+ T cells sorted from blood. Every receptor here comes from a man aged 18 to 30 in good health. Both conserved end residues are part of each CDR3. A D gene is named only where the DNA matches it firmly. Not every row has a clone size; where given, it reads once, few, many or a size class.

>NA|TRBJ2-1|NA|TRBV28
TGTGCCAGCAGTTTCGGGACGGGAACGTACAATGAGCAGTTCTTC
CASSFGTGTYNEQFF
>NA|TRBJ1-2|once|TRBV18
TGTGCCAGCTCACAAGGGAACAACTATGGCTACACCTTC
CASSQGNNYGYTF
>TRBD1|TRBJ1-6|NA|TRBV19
TGTGCCAGTAGTATAGTGGCAGGGGGATATTCACCCCTCCACTTT
CASSIVAGGYSPLHF
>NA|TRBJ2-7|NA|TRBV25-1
TGTGCCAGCAGAGAGGCAGGGGCCTACGAGCAGTACTTC
CASREAGAYEQYF
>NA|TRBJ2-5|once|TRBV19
TGTGCCAGTAGTGCTTACCCGCGTTCGGAGACCCAGTACTTC
CASSAYPRSETQYF
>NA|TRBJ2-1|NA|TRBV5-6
TGTGCCAGCAGCCGAGAGACAGGCGAGCAGTTCTTC
CASSRETGEQFF
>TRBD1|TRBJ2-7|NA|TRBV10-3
TGTGCCATCAGCTCCGGGACAGGACCCTACGAGCAGTACTTC
CAISSGTGPYEQYF
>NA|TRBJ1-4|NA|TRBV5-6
TGTGCCAGCAGCCCCGCGACAGGAGATAATGAAAAACTGTTTTTT
CASSPATGDNEKLFF
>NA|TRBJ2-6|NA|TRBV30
TGTGCCTGGAGTGTCGGGGGATCCGGGGCCAACGTCCTGACTTTC
CAWSVGGSGANVLTF
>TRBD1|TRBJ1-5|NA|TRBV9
TGTGCCAGCAGCCGAGGGACAGGGAGGGATAGCAATCAGCCCCAGCATTTT
CASSRGTGRDSNQPQHF
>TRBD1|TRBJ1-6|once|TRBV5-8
TGTGCCAGCAGCTTTCGACCCGGGACAGGGGATAATTCACCCCTCCACTTT
CASSFRPGTGDNSPLHF
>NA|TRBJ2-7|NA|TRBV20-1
TGCAGTGGGGCAGGGAGCTACGAGCAGTACTTC
CSGAGSYEQYF
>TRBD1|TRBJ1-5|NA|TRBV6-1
TGTGCCAGCACCCCGGACAGGGGGCGGCAGCCCCAGCATTTT
CASTPDRGRQPQHF
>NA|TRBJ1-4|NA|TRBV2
TGTGCCAGCAGTGCCCCCTTCGGTTTGGGGGAGAGTGAAAAACTGTTTTTT
CASSAPFGLGESEKLFF
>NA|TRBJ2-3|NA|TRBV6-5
TGTGCCAGCAACCCTCAGGGTAGGGGGGATACGCAGTATTTT
CASNPQGRGDTQYF
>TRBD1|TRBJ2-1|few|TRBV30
TGTGCCTGGACTAGAGACAGGGGGCGGAGTAATGAGCAGTTCTTC
CAWTRDRGRSNEQFF
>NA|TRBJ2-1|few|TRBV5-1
TGCGCCAGCAGCTTTGGGACGGGTGAGCAGTTCTTC
CASSFGTGEQFF
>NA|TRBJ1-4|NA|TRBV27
TGTGCCAGCAGGCCATTTGCAACTAATGAAAAACTGTTTTTT
CASRPFATNEKLFF
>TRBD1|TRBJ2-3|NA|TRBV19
TGTGCCAGTAGTCTCCGGGACAGGGGCACAGATACGCAGTATTTT
CASSLRDRGTDTQYF
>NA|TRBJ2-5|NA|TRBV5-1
TGCGCCAGCAGCTTGATGTGGGGCCAAGAGACCCAGTACTTC
CASSLMWGQETQYF
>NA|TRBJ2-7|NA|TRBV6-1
TGTGCCAGCTTGGGGCAGGGGTTCGAGCAGTACTTC
CASLGQGFEQYF
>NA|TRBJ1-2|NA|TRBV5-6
TGTGCCAGCAACAGGCAGGATGGCTACACCTTC
CASNRQDGYTF
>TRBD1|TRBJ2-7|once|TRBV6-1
TGTGCCAGTAAGCCGGGACAGGGTATATCCTACGAGCAGTACTTC
CASKPGQGISYEQYF
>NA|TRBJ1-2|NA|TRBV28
TGTGCCAGCAGTACGCCGACAGTCAACTATGGCTACACCTTC
CASSTPTVNYGYTF
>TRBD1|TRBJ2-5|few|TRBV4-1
TGCGCCAGCAGCCAAGATCCCCTGGGACAGGGGACCTCCTCCACCCAAGAGACCCAGTACTTC
CASSQDPLGQGTSSTQETQYF
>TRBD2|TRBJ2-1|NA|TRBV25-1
TGTGCCCGCAGTGACGCGCCTGGACGCGGGGGGGGGAATGAGCAGTTCTTC
CARSDAPGRGGGNEQFF
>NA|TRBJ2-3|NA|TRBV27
TGTGCCAGCAGTTTAGCAGGGATTCATACAGATACGCAGTATTTT
CASSLAGIHTDTQYF
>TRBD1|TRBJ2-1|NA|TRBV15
TGTGCCACCAGCAGAGACAGGGGGATAGGGTTCTTC
CATSRDRGIGFF
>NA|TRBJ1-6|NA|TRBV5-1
TGCGCCAGCAGCCCCAACGCAGGGAACAATTCACCCCTCCACTTT
CASSPNAGNNSPLHF
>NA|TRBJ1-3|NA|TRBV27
TGTGCCAGCAGTTTAACGGGGAGCTCTGGAAACACCATATATTTT
CASSLTGSSGNTIYF
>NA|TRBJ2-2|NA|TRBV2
TGTGCCAGCAGGGACTCATCCGGGACCACACGAGTCGGGGAGCTGTTTTTT
CASRDSSGTTRVGELFF
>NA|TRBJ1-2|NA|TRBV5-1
TGCGCCAGCAGCTTCGGGGAGAACTATGGCTACACCTTC
CASSFGENYGYTF
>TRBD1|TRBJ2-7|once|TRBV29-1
TGCAGCGTTGCGGGGACAGGGAGCTACGAGCAGTACTTC
CSVAGTGSYEQYF
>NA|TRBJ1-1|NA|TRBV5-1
TGCGCCAGCAACAGGGACGCGGGAGGTAAAAAGGACACTGAAGCTTTCTTT
CASNRDAGGKKDTEAFF
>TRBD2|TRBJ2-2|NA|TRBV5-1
TGCGCCAGCAGCTTTGGCCTAGCGGGGACTACCGGGGAGCTGTTTTTT
CASSFGLAGTTGELFF
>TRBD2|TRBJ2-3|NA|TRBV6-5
TGTGCCAGCAAAACCGGGACTAACACAGATACGCAGTATTTT
CASKTGTNTDTQYF
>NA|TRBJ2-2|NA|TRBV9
TGTGCCAGCAGCCCTGGGGGACGAAACACCGGGGAGCTGTTTTTT
CASSPGGRNTGELFF
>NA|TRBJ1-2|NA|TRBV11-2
TGTGCCAGCAGTCCGGGGTCGGGGTCTGTCTATGGCTACACCTTC
CASSPGSGSVYGYTF
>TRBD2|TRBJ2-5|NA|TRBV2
TGTGCCAGCACGCCCCAGGGAGCGGGGGGCCAAGAGACCCAGTACTTC
CASTPQGAGGQETQYF
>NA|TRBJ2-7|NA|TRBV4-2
TGTGCCAGCAGCCAAGATAATCTGAACGAGCAGTACTTC
CASSQDNLNEQYF
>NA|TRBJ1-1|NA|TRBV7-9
TGTGCCAGCAGCTTAGCACAATTGAACACTGAAGCTTTCTTT
CASSLAQLNTEAFF
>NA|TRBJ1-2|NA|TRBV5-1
TGCGCCAGCAGCTTGGGTAGGGGCGTAGGCTACACCTTC
CASSLGRGVGYTF
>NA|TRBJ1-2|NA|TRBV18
TGTGCCAGCTCACCACTATCGGAATACGGCTACACCTTC
CASSPLSEYGYTF
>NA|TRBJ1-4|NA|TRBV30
TGTGCCTCTCGAGGTCGCTCTAATGAAAAACTGTTTTTT
CASRGRSNEKLFF
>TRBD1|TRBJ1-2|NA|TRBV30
TGTGCCTGGGAGGGGGACAGACGTTACTATGGCTACACCTTC
CAWEGDRRYYGYTF
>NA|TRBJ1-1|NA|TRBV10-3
TGTGCCACCCTAGACCTGAACACTGAAGCTTTCTTT
CATLDLNTEAFF